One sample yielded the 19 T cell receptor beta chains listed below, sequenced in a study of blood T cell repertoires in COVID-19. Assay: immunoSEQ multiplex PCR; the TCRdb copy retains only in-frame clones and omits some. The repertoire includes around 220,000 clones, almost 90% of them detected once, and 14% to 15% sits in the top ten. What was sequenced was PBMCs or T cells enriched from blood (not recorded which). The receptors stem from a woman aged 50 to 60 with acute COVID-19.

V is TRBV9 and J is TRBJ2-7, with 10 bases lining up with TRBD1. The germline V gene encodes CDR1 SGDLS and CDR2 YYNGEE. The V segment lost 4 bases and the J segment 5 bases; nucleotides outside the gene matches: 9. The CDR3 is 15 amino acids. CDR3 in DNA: TGTGCCAGCAGCCTGGGGACAGGGGAAATCGACGAGCAGTACTTC. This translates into CASSLGTGEIDEQYF.

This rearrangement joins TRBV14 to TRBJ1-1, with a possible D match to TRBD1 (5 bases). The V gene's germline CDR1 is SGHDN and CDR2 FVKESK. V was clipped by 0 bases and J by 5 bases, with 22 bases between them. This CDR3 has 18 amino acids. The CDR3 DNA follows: TGTGCCAGCAGCCAAGACAGGACAACAGGCTGGGGGGGGACTGAAGCTTTCTTT. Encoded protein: CASSQDRTTGWGGTEAFF. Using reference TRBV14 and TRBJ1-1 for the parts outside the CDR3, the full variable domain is EAGVTQFPSHSVIEKGQTVTLRCDPISGHDNLYWYRRVMGKEIKFLLHFVKESKQDESGMPNNRFLAERTGGTYSTLKVQPAELEDSGVYFCASSQDRTTGWGGTEAFFGQGTRLTVV.

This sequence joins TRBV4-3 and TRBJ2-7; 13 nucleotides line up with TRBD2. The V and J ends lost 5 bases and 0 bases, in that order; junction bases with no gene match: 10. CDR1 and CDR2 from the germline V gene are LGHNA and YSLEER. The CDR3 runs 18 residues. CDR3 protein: CASSFRLAGGGGSYEQYF. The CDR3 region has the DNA TGCGCCAGCAGCTTTCGACTAGCGGGAGGAGGAGGCTCCTACGAGCAGTACTTC.

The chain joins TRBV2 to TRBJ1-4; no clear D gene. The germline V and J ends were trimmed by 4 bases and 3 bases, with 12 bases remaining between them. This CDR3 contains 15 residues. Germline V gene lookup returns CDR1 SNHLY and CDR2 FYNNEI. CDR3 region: CASSAVAGSNEKLFF. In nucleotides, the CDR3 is TGTGCCAGCAGTGCGGTGGCGGGTTCTAATGAAAAACTGTTTTTT. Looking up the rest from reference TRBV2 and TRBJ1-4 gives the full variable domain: EPEVTQTPSHQVTQMGQEVILRCVPISNHLYFYWYRQILGQKVEFLVSFYNNEISEKSEIFDDQFSVERPDGSNFTLKIRSTKLEDSAMYFCASSAVAGSNEKLFFGSGTQLSVL.

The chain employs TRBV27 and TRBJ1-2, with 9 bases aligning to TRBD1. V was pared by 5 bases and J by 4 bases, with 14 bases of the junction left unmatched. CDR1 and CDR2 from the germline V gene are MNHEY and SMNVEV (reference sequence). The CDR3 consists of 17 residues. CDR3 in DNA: TGTGCCAGCAGTCCGGGACAGGGCTCCCTGGCCTCCTATGGCTACACCTTC. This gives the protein CASSPGQGSLASYGYTF.

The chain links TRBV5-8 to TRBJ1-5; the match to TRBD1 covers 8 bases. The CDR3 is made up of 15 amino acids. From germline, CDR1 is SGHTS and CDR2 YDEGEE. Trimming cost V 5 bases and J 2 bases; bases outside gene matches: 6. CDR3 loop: CASRRPGQGNQPQHF. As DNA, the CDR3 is TGTGCCAGCAGAAGACCGGGACAGGGCAATCAGCCCCAGCATTTT.

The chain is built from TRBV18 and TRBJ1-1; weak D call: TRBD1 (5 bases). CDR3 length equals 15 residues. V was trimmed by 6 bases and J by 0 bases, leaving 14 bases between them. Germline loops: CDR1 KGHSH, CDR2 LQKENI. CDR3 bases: TGTGCCAGCTCCCAAACTACAGGCCTGAACACTGAAGCTTTCTTT. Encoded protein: CASSQTTGLNTEAFF.

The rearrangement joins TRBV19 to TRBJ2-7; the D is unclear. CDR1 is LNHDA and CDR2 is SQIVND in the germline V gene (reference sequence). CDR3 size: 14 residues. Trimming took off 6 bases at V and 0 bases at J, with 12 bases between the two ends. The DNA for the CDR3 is TGTGCCAGTAGCCGACGGGTCAACTCCTACGAGCAGTACTTC. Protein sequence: CASSRRVNSYEQYF.

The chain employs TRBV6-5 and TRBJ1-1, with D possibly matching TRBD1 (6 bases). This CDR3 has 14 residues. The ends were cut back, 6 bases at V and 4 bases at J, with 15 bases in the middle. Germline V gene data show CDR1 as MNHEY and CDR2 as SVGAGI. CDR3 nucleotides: TGTGCCAGCAGCCCAAATCAGGGGAGCACTGAAGCTTTCTTT. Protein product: CASSPNQGSTEAFF.

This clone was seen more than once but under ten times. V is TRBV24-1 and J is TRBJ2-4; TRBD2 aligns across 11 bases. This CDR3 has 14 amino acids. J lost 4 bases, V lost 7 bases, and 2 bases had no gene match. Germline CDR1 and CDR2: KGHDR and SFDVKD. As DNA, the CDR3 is TGTGCCACCAGCTCTAGCGGGGGGAAAAACATTCAGTACTTC. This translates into CATSSSGGKNIQYF.

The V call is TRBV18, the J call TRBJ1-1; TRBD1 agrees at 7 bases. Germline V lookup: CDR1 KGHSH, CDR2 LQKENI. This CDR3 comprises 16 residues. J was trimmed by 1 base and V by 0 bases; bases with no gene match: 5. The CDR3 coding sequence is TGTGCCAGCTCACCACCAAGGGACAGTGGGAACACTGAAGCTTTCTTT. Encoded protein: CASSPPRDSGNTEAFF.

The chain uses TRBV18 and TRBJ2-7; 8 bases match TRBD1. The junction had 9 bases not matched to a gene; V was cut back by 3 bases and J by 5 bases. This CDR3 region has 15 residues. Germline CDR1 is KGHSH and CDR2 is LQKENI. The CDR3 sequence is CASSPRGQGTHEQYF. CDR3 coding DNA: TGTGCCAGCTCACCCAGAGGACAGGGCACGCACGAGCAGTACTTC.

This chain's CDR3 is CASSQGGMAGNTIYF. The CDR3 DNA sequence: TGTGCCAGCAGCCAAGGAGGGATGGCTGGAAACACCATATATTTT. The V and J genes are TRBV14 and TRBJ1-3; D remains ambiguous. CDR1 is SGHDN and CDR2 is FVKESK in the germline V gene. The CDR3 is made up of 15 amino acids. Trimming removed 1 base at V and 2 bases at J, with 9 bases between.

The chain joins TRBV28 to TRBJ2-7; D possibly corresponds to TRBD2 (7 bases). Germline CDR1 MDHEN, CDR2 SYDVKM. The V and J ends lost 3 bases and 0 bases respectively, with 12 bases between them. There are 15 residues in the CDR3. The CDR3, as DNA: TGTGCCAGCAGTTTGGGGGGGGCACCCTCCTACGAGCAGTACTTC. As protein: CASSLGGAPSYEQYF.

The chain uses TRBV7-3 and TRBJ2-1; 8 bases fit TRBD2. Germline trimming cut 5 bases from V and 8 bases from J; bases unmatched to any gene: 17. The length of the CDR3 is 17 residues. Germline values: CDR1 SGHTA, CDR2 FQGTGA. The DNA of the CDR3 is TGTGCCAGCAGCCCGCCCCCGACTAGCGCCCGAACGTATGAGCAGTTCTTC. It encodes CASSPPPTSARTYEQFF.

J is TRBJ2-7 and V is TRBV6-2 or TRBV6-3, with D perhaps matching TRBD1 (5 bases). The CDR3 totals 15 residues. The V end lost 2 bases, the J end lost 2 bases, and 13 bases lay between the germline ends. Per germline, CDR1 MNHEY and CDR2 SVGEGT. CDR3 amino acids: CASSYPDKGPYEQYF. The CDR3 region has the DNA TGTGCCAGCAGTTACCCGGACAAAGGTCCCTACGAGCAGTACTTC.

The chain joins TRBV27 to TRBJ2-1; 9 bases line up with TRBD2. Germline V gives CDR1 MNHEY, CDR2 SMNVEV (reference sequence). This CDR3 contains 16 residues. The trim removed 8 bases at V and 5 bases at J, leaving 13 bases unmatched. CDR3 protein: CASQRISGSYHNEQFF. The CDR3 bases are TGTGCCAGCCAACGAATTAGCGGGAGTTACCACAATGAGCAGTTCTTC.

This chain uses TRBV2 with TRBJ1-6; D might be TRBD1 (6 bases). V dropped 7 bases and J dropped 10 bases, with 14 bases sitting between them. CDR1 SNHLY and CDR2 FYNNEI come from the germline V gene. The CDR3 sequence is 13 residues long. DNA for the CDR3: TGTGCCAGCACGGGCAGGGGATCATCACCCCTCCACTTT. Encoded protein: CASTGRGSSPLHF. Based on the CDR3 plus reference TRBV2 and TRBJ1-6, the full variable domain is EPEVTQTPSHQVTQMGQEVILRCVPISNHLYFYWYRQILGQKVEFLVSFYNNEISEKSEIFDDQFSVERPDGSNFTLKIRSTKLEDSAMYFCASTGRGSSPLHFGNGTRLTVT.

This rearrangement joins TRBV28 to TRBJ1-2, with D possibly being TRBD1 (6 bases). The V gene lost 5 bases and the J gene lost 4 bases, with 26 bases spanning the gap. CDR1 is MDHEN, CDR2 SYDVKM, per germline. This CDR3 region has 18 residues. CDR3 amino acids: CASSLEATGSRPFYGYTF. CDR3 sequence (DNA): TGTGCCAGCAGTCTAGAGGCTACAGGGAGTCGACCCTTCTATGGCTACACCTTC.